This T cell receptor (beta chain) was found in a study of blood T cell repertoires in COVID-19. Sequencing used immunoSEQ multiplex PCR; TCRdb keeps in-frame clones, though not all of them. The sample yields over 65,000 clones, about three quarters seen once. The table lists this clone with many counts. The CDR3 runs 17 residues. CDR1 GTSNPN and CDR2 SVGIG come from the germline V gene (reference sequence). V was pared by 5 bases and J by 2 bases, with 14 bases of the junction left unmatched. Sequenced sample: peripheral blood. The sequence was collected from a human donor in a cohort sampled during active COVID-19. The chain couples TRBV30 to TRBJ2-1, with 8 bases matching TRBD2. For the CDR3, the DNA is TGTGCCTGGCAGAGCACCGAAAGCGGGAGCACCTACAATGAGCAGTTCTTC. Residues: CAWQSTESGSTYNEQFF.